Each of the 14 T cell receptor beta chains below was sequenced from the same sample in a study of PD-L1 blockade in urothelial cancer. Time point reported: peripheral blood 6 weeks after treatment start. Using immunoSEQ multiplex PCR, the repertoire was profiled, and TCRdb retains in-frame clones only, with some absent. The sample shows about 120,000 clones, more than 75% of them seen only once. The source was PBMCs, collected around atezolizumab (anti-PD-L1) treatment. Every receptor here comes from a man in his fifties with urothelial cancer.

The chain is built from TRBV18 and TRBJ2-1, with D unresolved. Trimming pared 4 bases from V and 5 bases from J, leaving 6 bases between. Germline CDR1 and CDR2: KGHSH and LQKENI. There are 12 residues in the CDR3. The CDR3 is CASSRSDNEQFF. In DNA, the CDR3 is TGTGCCAGCTCACGATCAGACAATGAGCAGTTCTTC.

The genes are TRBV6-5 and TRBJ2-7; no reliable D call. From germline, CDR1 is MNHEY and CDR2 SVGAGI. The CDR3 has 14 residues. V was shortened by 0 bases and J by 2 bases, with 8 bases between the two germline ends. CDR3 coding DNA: TGTGCCAGCAGTTACTCGCTAGGTACCTACGAGCAGTACTTC. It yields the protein CASSYSLGTYEQYF.

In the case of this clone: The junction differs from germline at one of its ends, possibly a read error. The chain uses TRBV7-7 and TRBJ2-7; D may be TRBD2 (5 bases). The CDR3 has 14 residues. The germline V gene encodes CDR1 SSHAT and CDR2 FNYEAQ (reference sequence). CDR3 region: CASSLPRRDYEQYF. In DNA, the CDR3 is TGTGCTAGCAGCTTACCAAGACGGGACTACGAGCAGTACTTC. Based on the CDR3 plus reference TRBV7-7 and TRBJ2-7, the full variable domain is GAGVSQSPRYKVTKRGQDVTLRCDPISSHATLYWYQQALGQGPEFLTYFNYEAQPDKSGLPSDRFSAERPEGSISTLTIQRTEQRDSAMYRCASSLPRRDYEQYFGPGTRLTVT.

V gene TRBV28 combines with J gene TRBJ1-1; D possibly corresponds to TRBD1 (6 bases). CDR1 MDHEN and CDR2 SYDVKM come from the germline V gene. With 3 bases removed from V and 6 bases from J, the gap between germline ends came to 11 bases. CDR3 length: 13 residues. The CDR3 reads CASSLGQGPEAFF. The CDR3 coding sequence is TGTGCCAGCAGTTTGGGTCAGGGGCCTGAAGCTTTCTTT.

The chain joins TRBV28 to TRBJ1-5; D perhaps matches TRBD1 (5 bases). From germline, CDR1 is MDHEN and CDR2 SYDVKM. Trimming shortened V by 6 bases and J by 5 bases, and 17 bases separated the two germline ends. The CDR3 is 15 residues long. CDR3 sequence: CASRRGPGGHQPQHF. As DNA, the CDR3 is TGTGCCAGCAGAAGGGGCCCCGGAGGGCATCAGCCCCAGCATTTT.

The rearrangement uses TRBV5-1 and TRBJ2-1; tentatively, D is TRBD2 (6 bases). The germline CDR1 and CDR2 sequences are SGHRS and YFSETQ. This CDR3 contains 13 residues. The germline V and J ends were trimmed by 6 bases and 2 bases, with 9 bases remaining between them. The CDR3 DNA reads TGCGCCAGCACCGCGGGAACCTACAATGAGCAGTTCTTC. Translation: CASTAGTYNEQFF.

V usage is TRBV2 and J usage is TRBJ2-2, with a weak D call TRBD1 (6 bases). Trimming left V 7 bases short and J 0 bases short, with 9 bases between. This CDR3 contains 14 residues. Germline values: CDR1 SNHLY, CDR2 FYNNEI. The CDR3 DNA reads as TGTGCCAGCATCAGGGGCGCGAACACCGGGGAGCTGTTTTTT. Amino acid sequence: CASIRGANTGELFF.

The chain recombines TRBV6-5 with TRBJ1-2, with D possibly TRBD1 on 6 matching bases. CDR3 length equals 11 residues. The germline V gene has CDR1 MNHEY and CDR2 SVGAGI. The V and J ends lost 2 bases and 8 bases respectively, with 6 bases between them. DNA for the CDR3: TGTGCCAGCAGTTACCAGGGGGGCTACACCTTC. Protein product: CASSYQGGYTF.

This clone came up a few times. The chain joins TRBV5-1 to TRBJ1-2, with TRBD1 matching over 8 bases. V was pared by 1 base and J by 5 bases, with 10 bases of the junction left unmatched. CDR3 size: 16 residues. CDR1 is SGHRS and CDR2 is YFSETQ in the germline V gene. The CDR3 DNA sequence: TGCGCCAGCAGCTTGTATATGCCAGGGGGCTCATATGGCTACACCTTC. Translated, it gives CASSLYMPGGSYGYTF. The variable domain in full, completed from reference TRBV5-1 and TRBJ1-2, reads KAGVTQTPRYLIKTRGQQVTLSCSPISGHRSVSWYQQTPGQGLQFLFEYFSETQRNKGNFPGRFSGRQFSNSRSEMNVSTLELGDSALYLCASSLYMPGGSYGYTFGSGTRLTVV.

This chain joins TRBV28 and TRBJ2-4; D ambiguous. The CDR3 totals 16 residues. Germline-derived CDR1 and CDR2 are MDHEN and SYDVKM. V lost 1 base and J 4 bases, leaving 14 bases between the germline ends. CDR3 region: CASSLSEIAGKNIQYF. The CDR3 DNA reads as TGTGCCAGCAGTTTATCGGAAATAGCCGGAAAAAACATTCAGTACTTC. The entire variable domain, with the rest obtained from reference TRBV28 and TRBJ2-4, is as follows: DVKVTQSSRYLVKRTGEKVFLECVQDMDHENMFWYRQDPGLGLRLIYFSYDVKMKEKGDIPEGYSVSREKKERFSLILESASTNQTSMYLCASSLSEIAGKNIQYFGAGTRLSVL.

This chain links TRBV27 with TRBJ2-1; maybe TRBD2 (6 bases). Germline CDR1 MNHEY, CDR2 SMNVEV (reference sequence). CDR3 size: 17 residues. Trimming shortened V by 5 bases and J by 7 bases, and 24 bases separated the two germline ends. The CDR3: CASSAPVRDALRNEQFF. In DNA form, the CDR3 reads TGTGCCAGCAGTGCTCCCGTGCGGGACGCCCTTCGGAATGAGCAGTTCTTC.

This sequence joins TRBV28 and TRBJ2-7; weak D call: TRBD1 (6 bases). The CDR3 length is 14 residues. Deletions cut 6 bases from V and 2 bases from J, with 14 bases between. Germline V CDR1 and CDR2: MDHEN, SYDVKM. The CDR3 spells CASRPEWTAYEQYF. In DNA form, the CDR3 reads TGTGCCAGCAGGCCGGAGTGGACAGCCTACGAGCAGTACTTC. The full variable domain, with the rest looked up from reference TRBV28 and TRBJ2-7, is DVKVTQSSRYLVKRTGEKVFLECVQDMDHENMFWYRQDPGLGLRLIYFSYDVKMKEKGDIPEGYSVSREKKERFSLILESASTNQTSMYLCASRPEWTAYEQYFGPGTRLTVT.

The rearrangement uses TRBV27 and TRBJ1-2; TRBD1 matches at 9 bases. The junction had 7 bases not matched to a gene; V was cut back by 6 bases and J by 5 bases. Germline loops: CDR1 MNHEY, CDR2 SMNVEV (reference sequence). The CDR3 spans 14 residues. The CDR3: CASRTGQGNYGYTF. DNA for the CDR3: TGTGCCAGCAGAACGGGACAGGGAAATTATGGCTACACCTTC.

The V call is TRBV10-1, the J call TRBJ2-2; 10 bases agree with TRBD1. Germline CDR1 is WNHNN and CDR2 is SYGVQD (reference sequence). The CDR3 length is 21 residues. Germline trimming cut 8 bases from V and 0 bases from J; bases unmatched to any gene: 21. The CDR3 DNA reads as TGCGCCAGCCCCGACAGGGGGCGAGGAAACGGCGGGAGTCCGAACACCGGGGAGCTGTTTTTT. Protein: CASPDRGRGNGGSPNTGELFF.